This T cell receptor beta chain was sequenced during a study of T cells in localized non-small cell lung cancer. A word on this clone: Its antigen is unknown.

V shed 0 bases and J shed 1 base, with 10 bases lying between them. The germline CDR1 and CDR2 sequences are SGHRS and YFSETQ. The CDR3 consists of 15 residues. Study-wide points: Appearing in adjacent lung were a median around 60 of the top 100 tumor clones. A higher density of T cells in blood coincided with extended overall survival. The greatest T cell clonality was found in uninvolved adjacent lung (higher than in tumor).

Generated by immunoSEQ multiplex PCR, the TCRdb table keeps only in-frame clones and is missing some. The data hold about 6,000 clones, with approximately 40% observed a single time. The chain uses TRBV5-1 and TRBJ1-1; D is undetermined. The TCR was taken from a woman aged 35 to 70 with stage II squamous cell lung carcinoma. Sequencing was performed on lung tumor tissue, taken before any cancer treatment. CDR3 protein: CASSLERIPNTEAFF. DNA for the CDR3: TGCGCCAGCAGCTTGGAACGGATCCCGAACACTGAAGCTTTCTTT.